This T cell receptor (beta chain) was sequenced for a study of cytomegalovirus exposure and HLA in healthy donors. In the study overall: Caucasian-associated ancestry cluster membership applied to around 76% of 398 genotyped donors. Findings of the study overall: An analysis was carried out later, and it reportedly showed fewer N-insertions in an Asian-associated ancestry cluster than the roughly 700-donor mean. A missense DCLRE1C variant was associated with V- and J-gene trimming of TCR beta chains in a later analysis, and an independent cohort replicated the association.

The PCR used 60 Vbeta and 13 Jbeta primers. TCRdb's table, derived via immunoSEQ multiplex PCR, lists solely in-frame clones and lacks some. The sample comprises about 110,000 clones, roughly three quarters of which are singletons, and roughly 6.2% rests with the top ten. As regards this clone: The antigen remains undetermined.

CDR1 MNHEY and CDR2 SMNVEV come from the germline V gene (reference sequence). V shed 5 bases and J shed 5 bases, with 12 bases lying between them. The length of the CDR3 is 13 residues. Sequences were obtained from PBMCs. V is TRBV27 and J is TRBJ2-5; D call uncertain. The sequence was collected from a man aged 25-40 years in good health and CMV-seropositive. The CDR3 bases are TGTGCCAGCAGTCCCCAGTCGTCGGAGACCCAGTACTTC. Residues: CASSPQSSETQYF.